Following are 22 T cell receptor beta chains from one sample sequenced in a study of CD8+ T cells in alopecia areata. Noted treatment: oral pan-JAK inhibitor, 5-10 mg twice daily. Following RNA extraction, reverse transcription yielded cDNA that acted as the sequencing template. Generated by immunoSEQ multiplex PCR, the TCRdb table keeps only in-frame clones and is missing some. This sample has some 200,000 clones, with nearly 60% found just once. Sequenced here: CD4+ T cells sorted from blood, sampled at week 24, from a patient treated with tofacitinib. The receptors were sampled from a human donor with alopecia areata.

The genes are TRBV5-1 and TRBJ2-5; D remains ambiguous. Trimming removed 0 bases from V and 2 bases from J, with 8 bases in between. In germline, CDR1 is SGHRS, CDR2 YFSETQ. The CDR3 length is 14 residues. CDR3 sequence: CASSLDGRQETQYF. The DNA of the CDR3 is TGCGCCAGCAGCTTGGACGGACGGCAAGAGACCCAGTACTTC.

The rearrangement joins TRBV30 to TRBJ1-5, with a tentative D call TRBD1 (6 bases). The CDR3 has 13 residues. Trimming stripped 5 bases from V and 0 bases from J, with 8 bases between. Germline-derived CDR1 and CDR2 are GTSNPN and SVGIG (reference sequence). CDR3 nucleotide sequence: TGTGCCTGGGGACAGACTAGCAATCAGCCCCAGCATTTT. It is translated as CAWGQTSNQPQHF.

The chain uses TRBV30 and TRBJ2-5; D is ambiguous. The CDR3 extends over 12 amino acids. CDR1 is GTSNPN, CDR2 SVGIG, per germline (reference sequence). V gave up 0 bases and J gave up 5 bases, with 7 bases separating them. In nucleotides, the CDR3 is TGTGCCTGGAGTGTAGCGTTCGAGACCCAGTACTTC. This gives the protein CAWSVAFETQYF.

The chain combines TRBV2 with TRBJ2-7; 8 bases fit TRBD1. From germline, CDR1 is SNHLY and CDR2 FYNNEI. The CDR3 is 15 amino acids. The trim removed 6 bases at V and 2 bases at J, leaving 9 bases unmatched. The CDR3 reads CASRKGQGRAYEQYF. In nucleotides, the CDR3 is TGTGCCAGCAGAAAAGGACAGGGTAGAGCCTACGAGCAGTACTTC.

The J gene is TRBJ1-1, the V gene TRBV6-5; no reliable D call. The CDR3 is made up of 13 amino acids. The germline gives CDR1 MNHEY, CDR2 SVGAGI. The V and J ends lost 2 bases and 8 bases respectively, with 12 bases between them. Here the CDR3 DNA reads TGTGCCAGCAGTTACCGCCGTGGGCAGGAAGCTTTCTTT. This codes for CASSYRRGQEAFF.

V is TRBV2 and J is TRBJ2-1; possibly TRBD1 for D (5 bases). The CDR3 has 14 amino acids. V was clipped by 5 bases and J by 9 bases, with 17 bases between them. The germline V gene encodes CDR1 SNHLY and CDR2 FYNNEI. The CDR3 sequence: CASSPRQTVSEQFF. The CDR3 DNA reads as TGTGCCAGCAGTCCCAGGCAGACAGTAAGTGAGCAGTTCTTC.

The chain combines TRBV6-5 with TRBJ1-5, with 8 bases lining up with TRBD1. The CDR3 has 15 amino acids. The trim removed 5 bases at V and 1 base at J, leaving 4 bases unmatched. In germline, CDR1 is MNHEY, CDR2 SVGAGI. CDR3 loop: CASSNRQGSNQPQHF. The CDR3 DNA follows: TGTGCCAGCAGTAACAGACAGGGGAGCAATCAGCCCCAGCATTTT.

The chain employs TRBV20-1 and TRBJ1-1; D ambiguous. Germline assignment: CDR1 DFQATT and CDR2 SNEGSKA (reference sequence). V was trimmed by 3 bases and J by 8 bases, leaving 7 bases between them. This CDR3 spans 10 amino acids. CDR3 coding DNA: TGCAGTGCTAGGCGGCAGGAAGCTTTCTTT. It is translated as CSARRQEAFF.

The chain uses TRBV5-4 and TRBJ1-2; unclear D gene. Germline V gives CDR1 SGHNT, CDR2 YYREEE (reference sequence). This CDR3 comprises 12 residues. The ends were cut back, 4 bases at V and 8 bases at J, with 12 bases in the middle. Here the CDR3 reads CASSPLGGGYTF. CDR3 nucleotides: TGTGCCAGCAGCCCTTTGGGAGGAGGCTACACCTTC.

The CDR3 reads CASSQVGDGYTF. As DNA, the CDR3 is TGTGCCAGCAGCCAAGTTGGGGACGGCTACACCTTC. The chain employs TRBV4-2 and TRBJ1-2; D may be TRBD1 (5 bases). Germline values: CDR1 LGHNA, CDR2 YNFKEQ. The CDR3 sequence is 12 residues long. Trimming left V 1 base short and J 8 bases short, with 8 bases between.

This clone was seen a few times. This rearrangement joins TRBV5-1 to TRBJ2-4; TRBD1 aligns across 9 bases. Germline CDR1 is SGHRS and CDR2 is YFSETQ. Losses at the gene ends were 3 bases for V and 7 bases for J; bases not matched to a gene: 5. The CDR3 consists of 14 residues. DNA for the CDR3: TGCGCCAGCAGCTCGGGGACAGGGAGGAACATTCAGTACTTC. Its translation is CASSSGTGRNIQYF.

V is TRBV29-1 and J is TRBJ2-3, with TRBD1 matching 7 bases. Per the germline V gene, CDR1 is SQVTM and CDR2 is ANQGSEA. The V segment lost 6 bases and the J segment 1 base; nucleotides outside the gene matches: 7. The CDR3 contains 14 residues. CDR3 nucleotide sequence: TGCAGCGTCCGACGAGGGACAGGCACAGATACGCAGTATTTT. This sequence encodes CSVRRGTGTDTQYF.

This sequence joins TRBV19 and TRBJ2-1; D ambiguous. CDR1 is LNHDA, CDR2 SQIVND, per germline (reference sequence). The CDR3 runs to 13 residues. Trimming removed 9 bases from V and 0 bases from J, with 9 bases in between. This CDR3 is CASTQSSYNEQFF. Here the CDR3 DNA reads TGTGCCAGCACACAGAGCTCCTACAATGAGCAGTTCTTC. The variable domain in full, with the rest retrieved from reference TRBV19 and TRBJ2-1, is DGGITQSPKYLFRKEGQNVTLSCEQNLNHDAMYWYRQDPGQGLRLIYYSQIVNDFQKGDIAEGYSVSREKKESFPLTVTSAQKNPTAFYLCASTQSSYNEQFFGPGTRLTVL.

As concerns this clone: Other DNA sequences within the sample encode an identical CDR3. The chain has TRBV6-5 and TRBJ1-1, with no clear D. The CDR3 spans 14 residues. The V gene lost 0 bases and the J gene lost 2 bases, with 7 bases spanning the gap. Germline CDR1 reads MNHEY; CDR2 reads SVGAGI. The CDR3 nucleotides are TGTGCCAGCAGTTACTCGGGGAGAAACACTGAAGCTTTCTTT. This codes for CASSYSGRNTEAFF.

The chain combines TRBV30 with TRBJ2-2; TRBD2 matches 7 bases. V lost 0 bases, J lost 4 bases, and 5 bases stayed unmatched. The CDR3 length is 15 residues. CDR1 is GTSNPN, CDR2 SVGIG, per germline (reference sequence). CDR3 protein: CAWSVSGRITGELFF. CDR3 nucleotides: TGTGCCTGGAGTGTATCCGGGAGGATCACCGGGGAGCTGTTTTTT.

The chain joins TRBV2 to TRBJ2-5; unclear D gene. Germline loops: CDR1 SNHLY, CDR2 FYNNEI. This CDR3 has 11 residues. With 8 bases removed from V and 1 base from J, the gap between germline ends came to 5 bases. CDR3 sequence reads: CASGSQETQYF. For the CDR3, the DNA is TGTGCCAGCGGGTCCCAAGAGACCCAGTACTTC. The variable domain in full, with the rest retrieved from reference TRBV2 and TRBJ2-5, is EPEVTQTPSHQVTQMGQEVILRCVPISNHLYFYWYRQILGQKVEFLVSFYNNEISEKSEIFDDQFSVERPDGSNFTLKIRSTKLEDSAMYFCASGSQETQYFGPGTRLLVL.

This chain links TRBV15 with TRBJ2-4; no clear D. From germline, CDR1 is LNHNV and CDR2 YYDKDF (reference sequence). The V end lost 0 bases, the J end lost 3 bases, and 9 bases lay between the germline ends. This CDR3 contains 15 residues. The CDR3 DNA reads as TGTGCCACCAGCAGAGATCCAGGCGTCAAAAACATTCAGTACTTC. It encodes CATSRDPGVKNIQYF. The variable domain in full, completed from reference TRBV15 and TRBJ2-4, reads DAMVIQNPRYQVTQFGKPVTLSCSQTLNHNVMYWYQQKSSQAPKLLFHYYDKDFNNEADTPDNFQSRRPNTSFCFLDIRSPGLGDTAMYLCATSRDPGVKNIQYFGAGTRLSVL.

The chain recombines TRBV7-2 with TRBJ2-1; 10 bases match TRBD2. This CDR3 region has 15 residues. Per the germline V gene, CDR1 is SGHTA and CDR2 is FQGNSA. V was clipped by 3 bases and J by 7 bases; unmatched bases: 6. CDR3 loop: CASSLEAGGGNEQFF. Written as DNA, the CDR3 is TGTGCCAGCAGCTTGGAAGCGGGAGGGGGAAATGAGCAGTTCTTC.

This clone was detected only a few times. The V and J genes are TRBV2 and TRBJ2-7; 10 nucleotides align to TRBD1. Germline CDR1 is SNHLY and CDR2 is FYNNEI. Trimming removed 6 bases from V and 2 bases from J; junction bases left unmatched: 1. This CDR3 contains 13 residues. CDR3 in DNA: TGTGCCAGCAGGGGACAGGGGACCTACGAGCAGTACTTC. It is translated as CASRGQGTYEQYF.

This clone has a single count. This sequence joins TRBV30 and TRBJ2-1; 7 bases agree with TRBD2. In germline, CDR1 is GTSNPN, CDR2 SVGIG (reference sequence). The CDR3 spans 14 residues. J was trimmed by 8 bases and V by 3 bases; bases with no gene match: 10. The CDR3 DNA reads TGTGCCTGGAGGAGCCTAGCGGCAGGTGATGAGCAGTTCTTC. Residues: CAWRSLAAGDEQFF.

V gene TRBV27 combines with J gene TRBJ2-2, with TRBD2 identical over 10 bases. There are 14 residues in the CDR3. V gave up 5 bases and J gave up 10 bases; unmatched junction bases: 7. Per germline, CDR1 MNHEY and CDR2 SMNVEV (reference sequence). CDR3 sequence reads: CASSPRTSGKELFF. CDR3 sequence (DNA): TGTGCCAGCAGTCCCCGGACTAGCGGAAAGGAGCTGTTTTTT.

This chain links TRBV6-5 with TRBJ2-5; D might be TRBD1 (6 bases). With 6 bases removed from V and 4 bases from J, the gap between germline ends came to 15 bases. This CDR3 is built from 14 residues. Germline CDR1 MNHEY, CDR2 SVGAGI. The CDR3 sequence: CASRLTGYAETQYF. For the CDR3, the DNA is TGTGCCAGCAGACTAACAGGGTATGCAGAGACCCAGTACTTC.